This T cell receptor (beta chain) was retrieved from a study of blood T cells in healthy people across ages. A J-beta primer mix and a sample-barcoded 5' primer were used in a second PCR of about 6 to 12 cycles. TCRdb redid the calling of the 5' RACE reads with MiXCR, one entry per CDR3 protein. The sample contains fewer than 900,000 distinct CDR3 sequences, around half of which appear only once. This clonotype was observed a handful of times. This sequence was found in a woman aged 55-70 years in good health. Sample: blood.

Written as DNA, the CDR3 is TGTGCCATCGGCGGGACGCAAGAGACCCAGTACTTC. The encoded protein is CAIGGTQETQYF. V is TRBV10-3 and J is TRBJ2-5, with a possible D match to TRBD2 (6 bases). V was clipped by 8 bases and J by 2 bases, with 9 bases between them. The CDR3 extends over 12 amino acids. Germline V lookup: CDR1 ENHRY, CDR2 SYGVKD.